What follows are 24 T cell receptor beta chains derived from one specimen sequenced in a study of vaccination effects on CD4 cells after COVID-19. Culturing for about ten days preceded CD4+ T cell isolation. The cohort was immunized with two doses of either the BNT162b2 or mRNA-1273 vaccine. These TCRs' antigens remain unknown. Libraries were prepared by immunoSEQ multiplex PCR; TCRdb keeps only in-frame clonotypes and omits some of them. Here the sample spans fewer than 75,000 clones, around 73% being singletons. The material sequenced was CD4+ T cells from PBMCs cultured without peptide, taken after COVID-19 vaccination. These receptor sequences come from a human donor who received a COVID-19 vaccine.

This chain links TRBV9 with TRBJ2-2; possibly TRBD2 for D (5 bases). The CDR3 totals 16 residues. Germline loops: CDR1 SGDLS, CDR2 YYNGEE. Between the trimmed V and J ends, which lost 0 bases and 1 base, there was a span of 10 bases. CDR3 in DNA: TGTGCCAGCAGCGTAGGCGCCGCGGGGAACACCGGGGAGCTGTTTTTT. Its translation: CASSVGAAGNTGELFF. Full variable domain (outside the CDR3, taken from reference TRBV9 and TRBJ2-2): DSGVTQTPKHLITATGQRVTLRCSPRSGDLSVYWYQQSLDQGLQFLIQYYNGEERAKGNILERFSAQQFPDLHSELNLSSLELGDSALYFCASSVGAAGNTGELFFGEGSRLTVL.

In DNA, the CDR3 is TGCGCCAGCAGCCAAGCCTCGACTAGCGGGGCCTACAATGAGCAGTTCTTC. Translating gives CASSQASTSGAYNEQFF. The chain recombines TRBV4-1 with TRBJ2-1; 11 bases are a match to TRBD2. Germline loops: CDR1 MGHRA, CDR2 YSYEKL. V gave up 1 base and J gave up 2 bases; unmatched junction bases: 4. This CDR3 is built from 17 residues.

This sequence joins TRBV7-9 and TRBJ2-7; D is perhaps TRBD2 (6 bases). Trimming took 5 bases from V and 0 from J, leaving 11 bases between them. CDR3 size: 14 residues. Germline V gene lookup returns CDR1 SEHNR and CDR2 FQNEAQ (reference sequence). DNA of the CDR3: TGTGCCAGCAGCCAGGGACTGACCTCCTACGAGCAGTACTTC. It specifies CASSQGLTSYEQYF.

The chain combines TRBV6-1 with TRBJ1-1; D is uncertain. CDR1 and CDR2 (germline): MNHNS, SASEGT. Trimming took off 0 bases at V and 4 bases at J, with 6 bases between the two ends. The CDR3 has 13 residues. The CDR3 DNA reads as TGTGCCAGCAGTGAAGCGCCGAGCACTGAAGCTTTCTTT. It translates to CASSEAPSTEAFF.

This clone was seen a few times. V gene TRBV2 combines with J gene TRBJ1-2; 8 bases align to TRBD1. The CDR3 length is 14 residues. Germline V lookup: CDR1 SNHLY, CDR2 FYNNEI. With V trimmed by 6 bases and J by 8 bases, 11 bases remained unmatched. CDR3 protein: CASSSGTGGSGYTF. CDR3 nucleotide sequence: TGTGCCAGCAGCTCCGGGACAGGTGGCTCGGGCTACACCTTC.

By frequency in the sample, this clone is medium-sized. The CDR3 DNA sequence: TGTGCCAGCAGCGTTCGGGACAGCGGACCCCTCCACTTT. Translating it yields CASSVRDSGPLHF. This chain connects TRBV9 to TRBJ1-6; 7 bases line up with TRBD1. The length of the CDR3 is 13 residues. Germline V lookup: CDR1 SGDLS, CDR2 YYNGEE. The trim removed 2 bases at V and 12 bases at J, leaving 5 bases unmatched.

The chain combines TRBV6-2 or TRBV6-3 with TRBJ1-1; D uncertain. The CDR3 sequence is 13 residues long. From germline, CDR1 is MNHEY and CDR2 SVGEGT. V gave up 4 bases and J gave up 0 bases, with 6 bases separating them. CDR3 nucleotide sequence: TGTGCCAGCAGTTTTATTCTGAACACTGAAGCTTTCTTT. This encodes CASSFILNTEAFF.

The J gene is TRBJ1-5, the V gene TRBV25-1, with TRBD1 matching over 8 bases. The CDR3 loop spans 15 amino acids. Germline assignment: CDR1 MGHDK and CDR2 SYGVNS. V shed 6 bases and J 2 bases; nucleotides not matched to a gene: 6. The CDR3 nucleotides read TGTGCCAGCAGCCTAGGACAGGGCGGCAATCAGCCCCAGCATTTT. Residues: CASSLGQGGNQPQHF.

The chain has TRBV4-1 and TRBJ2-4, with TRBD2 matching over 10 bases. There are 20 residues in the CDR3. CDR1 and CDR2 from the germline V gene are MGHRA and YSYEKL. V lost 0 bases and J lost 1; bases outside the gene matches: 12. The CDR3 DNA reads TGCGCCAGCAGCCAAGATGGGGCCCCTGGACTAGCGGTTGCCAAAAACATTCAGTACTTC. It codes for CASSQDGAPGLAVAKNIQYF.

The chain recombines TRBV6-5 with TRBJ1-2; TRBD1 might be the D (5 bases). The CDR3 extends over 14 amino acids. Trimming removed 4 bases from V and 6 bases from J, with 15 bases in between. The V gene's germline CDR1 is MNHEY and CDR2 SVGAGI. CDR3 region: CASSSLEGLNGYTF. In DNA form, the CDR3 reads TGTGCCAGCAGTTCTCTCGAGGGACTTAATGGCTACACCTTC.

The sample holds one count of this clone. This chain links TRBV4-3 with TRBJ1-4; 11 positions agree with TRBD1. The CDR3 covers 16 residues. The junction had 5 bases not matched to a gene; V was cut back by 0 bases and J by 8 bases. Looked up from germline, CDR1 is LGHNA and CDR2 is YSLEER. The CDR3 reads CASSQDSWTGGEKLFF. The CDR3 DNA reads TGCGCCAGCAGCCAAGATAGTTGGACAGGGGGCGAAAAACTGTTTTTT.

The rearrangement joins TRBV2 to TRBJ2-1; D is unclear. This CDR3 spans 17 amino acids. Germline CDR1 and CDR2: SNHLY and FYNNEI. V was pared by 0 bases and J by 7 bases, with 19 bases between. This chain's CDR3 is CASSEAPIANGGNEQFF. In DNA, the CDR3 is TGTGCCAGCAGTGAAGCCCCGATTGCGAACGGCGGAAATGAGCAGTTCTTC.

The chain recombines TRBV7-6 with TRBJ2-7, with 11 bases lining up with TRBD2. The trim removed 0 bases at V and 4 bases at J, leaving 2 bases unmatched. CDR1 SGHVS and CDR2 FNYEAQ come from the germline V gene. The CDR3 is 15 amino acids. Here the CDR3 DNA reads TGTGCCAGCAGCTTAGCCGCTAGCGGGGGGTACGAGCAGTACTTC. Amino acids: CASSLAASGGYEQYF.

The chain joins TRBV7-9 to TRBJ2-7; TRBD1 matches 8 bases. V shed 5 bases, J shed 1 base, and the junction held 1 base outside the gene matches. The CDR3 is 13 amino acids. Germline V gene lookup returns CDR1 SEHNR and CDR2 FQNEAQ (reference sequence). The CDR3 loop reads CASSRDRSYEQYF. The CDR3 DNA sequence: TGTGCCAGCAGCCGGGACAGGTCCTACGAGCAGTACTTC. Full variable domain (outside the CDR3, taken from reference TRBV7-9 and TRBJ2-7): DTGVSQNPRHKITKRGQNVTFRCDPISEHNRLYWYRQTLGQGPEFLTYFQNEAQLEKSRLLSDRFSAERPKGSFSTLEIQRTEQGDSAMYLCASSRDRSYEQYFGPGTRLTVT.

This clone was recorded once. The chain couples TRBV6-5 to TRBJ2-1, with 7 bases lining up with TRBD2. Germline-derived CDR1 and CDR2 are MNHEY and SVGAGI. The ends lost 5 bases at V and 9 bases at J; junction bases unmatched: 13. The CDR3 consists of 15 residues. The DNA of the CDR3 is TGTGCCAGCAGTCCCAGGGAGGGCGGTAAGAGTGAGCAGTTCTTC. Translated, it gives CASSPREGGKSEQFF.

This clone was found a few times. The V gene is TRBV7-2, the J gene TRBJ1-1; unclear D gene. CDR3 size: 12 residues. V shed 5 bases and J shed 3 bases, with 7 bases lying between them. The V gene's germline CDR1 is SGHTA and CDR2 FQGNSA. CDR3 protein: CASSIQDTEAFF. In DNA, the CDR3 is TGTGCCAGCAGCATTCAGGACACTGAAGCTTTCTTT.

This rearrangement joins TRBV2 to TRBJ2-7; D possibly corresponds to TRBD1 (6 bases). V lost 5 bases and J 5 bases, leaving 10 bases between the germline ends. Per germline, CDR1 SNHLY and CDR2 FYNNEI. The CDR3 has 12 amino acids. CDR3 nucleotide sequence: TGTGCCAGCAGTCGACAGGTCCACGAGCAGTACTTC. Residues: CASSRQVHEQYF.

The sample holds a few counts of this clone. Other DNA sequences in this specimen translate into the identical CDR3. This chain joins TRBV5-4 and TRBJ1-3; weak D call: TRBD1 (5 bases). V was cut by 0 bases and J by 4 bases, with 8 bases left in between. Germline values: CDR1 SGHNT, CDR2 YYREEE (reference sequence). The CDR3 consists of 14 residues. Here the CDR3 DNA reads TGTGCCAGCAGCTTGGCAGGGAGCGGAAACACCATATATTTT. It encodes CASSLAGSGNTIYF.

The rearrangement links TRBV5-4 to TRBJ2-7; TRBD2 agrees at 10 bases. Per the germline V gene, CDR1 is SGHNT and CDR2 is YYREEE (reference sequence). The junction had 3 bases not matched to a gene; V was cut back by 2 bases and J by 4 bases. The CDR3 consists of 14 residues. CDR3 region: CASSLAGGRYEQYF. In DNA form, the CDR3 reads TGTGCCAGCAGCTTAGCGGGGGGGCGGTACGAGCAGTACTTC.

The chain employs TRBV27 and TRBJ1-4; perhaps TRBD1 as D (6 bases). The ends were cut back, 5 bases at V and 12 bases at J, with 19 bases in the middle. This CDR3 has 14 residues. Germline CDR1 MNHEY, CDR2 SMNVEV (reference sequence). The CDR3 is CASSPHFPGVELFF. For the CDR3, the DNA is TGTGCCAGCAGTCCACACTTCCCAGGGGTGGAACTGTTTTTT.

The CDR3: CATSMAANQPQHF. In DNA form, the CDR3 reads TGTGCCACCAGTATGGCAGCTAATCAGCCCCAGCATTTT. The chain is built from TRBV24-1 and TRBJ1-5; D not resolved. In germline, CDR1 is KGHDR, CDR2 SFDVKD. Between the trimmed V and J ends, which lost 6 bases and 4 bases, there was a span of 9 bases. The CDR3 length is 13 residues.

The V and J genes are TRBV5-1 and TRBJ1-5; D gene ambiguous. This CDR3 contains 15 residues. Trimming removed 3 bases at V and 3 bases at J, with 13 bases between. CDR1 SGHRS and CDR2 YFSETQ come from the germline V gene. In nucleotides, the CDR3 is TGCGCCAGCAGCTCGGACGGGAACAACAATCAGCCCCAGCATTTT. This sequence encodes CASSSDGNNNQPQHF.

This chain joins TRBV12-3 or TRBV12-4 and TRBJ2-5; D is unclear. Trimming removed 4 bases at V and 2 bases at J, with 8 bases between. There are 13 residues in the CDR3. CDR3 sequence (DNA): TGTGCCAGCAGTTCAGGCAAACAAGAGACCCAGTACTTC. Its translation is CASSSGKQETQYF.

The CDR3 nucleotides read TGCAGCGCCGAGAGGGGGCCCGGGGAGCTGTTTTTT. The encoded protein is CSAERGPGELFF. The chain has TRBV29-1 and TRBJ2-2, with 7 bases identical to TRBD1. This CDR3 contains 12 residues. V was clipped by 7 bases and J by 6 bases; unmatched bases: 5. Per germline, CDR1 SQVTM and CDR2 ANQGSEA.